Listed below are T cell receptor beta chains from one sample, sequenced in a study of T cell responses to AZD1222 COVID-19 vaccine. Method: immunoSEQ multiplex PCR; TCRdb's copy keeps in-frame clones and lacks some. The sample includes around 130,000 clones, over 90% of them seen just once. This specimen consisted of peripheral blood, obtained on day 0 of AZD1222 vaccination. These TCRs come from an adult in good health. Both conserved end residues are part of each CDR3. D genes are given only for firm matches. The size entry is marked missing in some rows and otherwise reads once, few, many or a size class.

V	size	D	J	CDR3	DNA
TRBV19	NA	TRBD2	TRBJ2-1	CASSIDQLAGTYYNEQFF	TGTGCCAGTAGTATAGACCAACTAGCGGGAACGTATTACAATGAGCAGTTCTTC
TRBV7-2	NA	NA	TRBJ2-1	CASSLDHNEQFF	TGTGCCAGCAGCTTAGACCACAATGAGCAGTTCTTC
TRBV24-1	NA	NA	TRBJ2-7	CATSDLGGAEQYF	TGTGCCACCAGTGATTTGGGCGGGGCCGAGCAGTACTTC
TRBV3-1/TRBV3-2	NA	TRBD1	TRBJ2-7	CASSPGTEPYEQYF	TGTGCCAGCAGCCCTGGGACAGAACCCTACGAGCAGTACTTC
TRBV24-1	NA	NA	TRBJ1-4	CARKVREEGEKLFF	TGTGCCAGAAAGGTCAGGGAGGAGGGTGAAAAACTGTTTTTT
TRBV28	NA	NA	TRBJ2-6	CASSSPHGTGANVLTF	TGTGCCAGCAGTTCCCCCCACGGGACTGGGGCCAACGTCCTGACTTTC
TRBV25-1	NA	NA	TRBJ2-1	CASSEYSLQTATEQFF	TGTGCCAGCAGTGAATATTCCTTACAGACGGCAACTGAGCAGTTCTTC
TRBV24-1	NA	TRBD2	TRBJ2-1	CATSDPSGSFGEQFF	TGTGCCACCAGTGACCCAAGCGGGAGCTTCGGTGAGCAGTTCTTC
TRBV28	NA	NA	TRBJ1-5	CASSLTGSQPQHF	TGTGCCAGCAGTTTAACAGGGAGTCAGCCCCAGCATTTT
TRBV7-2	NA	NA	TRBJ1-1	CASSLLGGSTEAFF	TGTGCCAGCAGCTTATTAGGAGGGTCCACTGAAGCTTTCTTT
TRBV5-1	once	TRBD2	TRBJ2-7	CASSLGLAGVLVVEQYF	TGCGCCAGCAGCTTAGGGCTAGCGGGAGTCCTCGTTGTGGAGCAGTACTTC
TRBV27	NA	NA	TRBJ1-5	CASSTHSNQPQHF	TGTGCCAGCAGTACCCATAGCAATCAGCCCCAGCATTTT
TRBV6-5	NA	NA	TRBJ2-4	CASSLARGGKNIQYF	TGTGCCAGCAGTCTCGCCAGGGGGGGCAAAAACATTCAGTACTTC
TRBV2	NA	NA	TRBJ2-7	CASRWEDLSYEQYF	TGTGCCAGCCGCTGGGAGGATCTGAGTTACGAGCAGTACTTC
TRBV2	NA	TRBD2	TRBJ2-7	CASNGKSGGRFHEQYF	TGTGCCAGCAATGGCAAAAGTGGCGGGAGATTCCACGAGCAGTACTTC
TRBV6-5	NA	NA	TRBJ2-1	CASSYGVSNNEQFF	TGTGCCAGCAGTTACGGCGTTAGCAACAATGAGCAGTTCTTC
TRBV12-3/TRBV12-4	NA	TRBD1	TRBJ1-1	CASRFDRATEAFF	TGTGCCAGCAGATTCGACAGGGCCACTGAAGCTTTCTTT
TRBV18	NA	TRBD1	TRBJ1-5	CASSPAGGNQPQHF	TGTGCCAGCTCACCGGCAGGGGGGAATCAGCCCCAGCATTTT
TRBV5-1	NA	TRBD2	TRBJ2-3	CATQGTSGRRDTQYF	TGCGCCACCCAGGGGACTAGCGGGAGACGGGATACGCAGTATTTT
TRBV3-1/TRBV3-2	NA	NA	TRBJ1-2	CASSQGTRSLNYGYTF	TGTGCCAGCAGCCAAGGGACCCGCAGCCTTAACTATGGCTACACCTTC
TRBV6-1	NA	NA	TRBJ1-3	CASSEALGSGNTIYF	TGTGCCAGCAGTGAAGCCCTAGGGTCTGGAAACACCATATATTTT
TRBV6-5	NA	NA	TRBJ2-1	CASSLASSSYNEQFF	TGTGCCAGCAGTCTAGCGTCGAGCTCCTACAATGAGCAGTTCTTC
TRBV19	NA	NA	TRBJ1-1	CASSMAGHRNTEAFF	TGTGCCAGTAGTATGGCGGGACATCGGAACACTGAAGCTTTCTTT
TRBV15	NA	TRBD2	TRBJ2-7	CATSVIAGVEQYF	TGTGCCACCAGCGTAATTGCGGGAGTCGAGCAGTACTTC
TRBV9	NA	TRBD1	TRBJ1-1	CASSETGGGAEAFF	TGTGCCAGCAGCGAAACAGGGGGCGGAGCGGAAGCTTTCTTT
TRBV2	NA	TRBD1	TRBJ2-2	CASSASRTGGTGELFF	TGTGCCAGCAGTGCTTCTAGGACAGGGGGCACCGGGGAGCTGTTTTTT
TRBV19	NA	NA	TRBJ1-1	CASSPWAMNTEAFF	TGTGCCAGTAGCCCCTGGGCAATGAACACTGAAGCTTTCTTT
TRBV3-1/TRBV3-2	NA	TRBD2	TRBJ2-7	CASSQDRPATSGAPTHEQYF	TGTGCCAGCAGCCAAGATCGACCGGCGACTAGCGGGGCCCCGACCCACGAGCAGTACTTC
TRBV9	NA	TRBD2	TRBJ2-5	CASSLGIKAGGQETQYF	TGTGCCAGCAGCCTCGGAATCAAAGCGGGAGGTCAAGAGACCCAGTACTTC
TRBV6-2/TRBV6-3	NA	TRBD1	TRBJ2-2	CASSWTGIAGELFF	TGTGCCAGCAGTTGGACAGGGATTGCCGGGGAGCTGTTTTTT
TRBV7-6	NA	NA	TRBJ1-1	CASSSGGYRVADTEAFF	TGTGCCAGCAGCTCTGGCGGGTACAGGGTGGCCGACACTGAAGCTTTCTTT
TRBV9	NA	NA	TRBJ1-1	CASSALDTEAFF	TGTGCCAGCAGCGCTCTGGACACTGAAGCTTTCTTT
TRBV28	NA	NA	TRBJ2-1	CASSNHLYSGVSSYNEQFF	TGTGCCAGCAGTAACCATCTTTATTCGGGGGTTAGCTCCTACAATGAGCAGTTCTTC
TRBV19	NA	TRBD2	TRBJ2-1	CASSNIILAGNNEQFF	TGTGCCAGTAGCAATATAATACTAGCGGGAAACAATGAGCAGTTCTTC
TRBV9	NA	TRBD2	TRBJ2-3	CASSFRLAGSTDTQYF	TGTGCCAGCAGCTTCCGACTAGCGGGGAGCACAGATACGCAGTATTTT
TRBV27	once	TRBD2	TRBJ2-1	CASSFSGRNEQFF	TGTGCCAGCAGTTTCAGCGGGAGGAATGAGCAGTTCTTC
TRBV7-9	once	TRBD1	TRBJ2-3	CASRRDRSSSTDTQYF	TGTGCCAGCAGGAGGGACAGGTCCTCTAGCACAGATACGCAGTATTTT
TRBV11-2	NA	NA	TRBJ2-5	CASSSGAGSAETQYF	TGTGCCAGCAGCTCCGGGGCCGGGAGCGCAGAGACCCAGTACTTC
TRBV27	NA	TRBD2	TRBJ2-1	CASSMAGAYNEQFF	TGTGCCAGCAGTATGGCGGGAGCTTACAATGAGCAGTTCTTC
TRBV4-1	NA	NA	TRBJ2-3	CASSQVDSTDTQYF	TGCGCCAGCAGCCAAGTCGACAGCACAGATACGCAGTATTTT
TRBV10-3	NA	TRBD2	TRBJ2-1	CAIKGTTTREQFF	TGTGCCATCAAGGGGACTACCACCAGGGAGCAGTTCTTC
TRBV9	NA	NA	TRBJ1-1	CASSEGGVHTEAFF	TGTGCCAGCAGCGAGGGAGGGGTCCACACTGAAGCTTTCTTT
TRBV6-5	NA	NA	TRBJ1-5	CASRGRGNQPQHF	TGTGCCAGCAGGGGGAGGGGCAATCAGCCCCAGCATTTT
TRBV29-1	NA	TRBD1	TRBJ2-7	CSGRGRYEQYF	TGCAGCGGCAGGGGGCGGTACGAGCAGTACTTC
TRBV7-6	NA	TRBD1	TRBJ2-7	CASSLAVGTGPYEQYF	TGTGCCAGCAGCTTAGCAGTAGGGACAGGCCCTTACGAGCAGTACTTC
TRBV27	once	TRBD2	TRBJ2-1	CASSPLSGRAIHNEQFF	TGTGCCAGCAGCCCCCTAAGCGGGAGGGCCATCCACAATGAGCAGTTCTTC
TRBV6-5	NA	NA	TRBJ1-3	CASRPSYSGNTIYF	TGTGCCAGCAGACCCAGTTACTCTGGAAACACCATATATTTT
TRBV2	NA	TRBD1	TRBJ1-1	CASRGGTGVNSEAFF	TGTGCCAGCAGGGGGGGGACAGGGGTTAACAGTGAAGCTTTCTTT
TRBV18	NA	NA	TRBJ1-1	CASSPQGRLTEAFF	TGTGCCAGCTCACCACAGGGTCGACTAACTGAAGCTTTCTTT
TRBV2	NA	NA	TRBJ2-1	CASSEEGRRPYNEQFF	TGTGCCAGCAGTGAAGAGGGGAGGCGACCTTACAATGAGCAGTTCTTC
TRBV19	once	TRBD2	TRBJ2-7	CATKHLAGTSYEQYF	TGTGCCACCAAACACTTAGCGGGTACCTCCTACGAGCAGTACTTC
TRBV27	once	TRBD1	TRBJ2-1	CASGPTGVGNEQFF	TGTGCCAGCGGGCCAACAGGGGTCGGGAATGAGCAGTTCTTC
TRBV15	NA	TRBD1	TRBJ2-7	CATSRVGQGGYEQYF	TGTGCCACCAGCAGAGTGGGACAGGGAGGGTACGAGCAGTACTTC
TRBV7-8	NA	TRBD2	TRBJ2-7	CASSFSGSSYEQYF	TGTGCCAGCAGCTTTAGCGGGAGCTCCTACGAGCAGTACTTC
TRBV27	NA	NA	TRBJ1-3	CASRGRSSGNTIYF	TGTGCCAGCAGGGGGCGGTCCTCTGGAAACACCATATATTTT
TRBV19	NA	NA	TRBJ1-4	CASSGLRGYNEKLFF	TGTGCCAGTAGTGGACTCAGGGGTTATAATGAAAAACTGTTTTTT
TRBV27	NA	TRBD1	TRBJ2-4	CASRRSGQGAINIQYF	TGTGCCAGCAGACGTTCTGGACAGGGGGCGATAAACATTCAGTACTTC